A selection of T cell receptor beta chains follows, all from one sample in a study of T cell responses to AZD1222 COVID-19 vaccine. Using immunoSEQ multiplex PCR, the repertoire was profiled, and TCRdb retains in-frame clones only, with some absent. The sample shows about 220,000 clones, about 92% of them seen only once. The sample in question was peripheral blood, obtained on day 0 of MenACWY control vaccination. All receptors derive from an adult in good health. CDR3s include the opening cysteine and the closing phenylalanine or tryptophan. Each record gives: clone size, V gene, D gene, J gene, CDR3 protein, CDR3 DNA. A D gene is named only where the DNA matches it firmly. Part of the rows lack a size; the others show once, few, many or a class for expanded clones.

few	TRBV2	TRBD1	TRBJ1-5	CASRPTGVFQPQHF	TGTGCCAGCAGACCGACAGGGGTTTTTCAGCCCCAGCATTTT
NA	TRBV11-1	NA	TRBJ2-5	CASSLVGKGETQYF	TGTGCCAGCAGCTTAGTAGGTAAGGGAGAGACCCAGTACTTC
NA	TRBV21-1	NA	TRBJ2-7	CASSLRTGTASYEQYF	TGTGCCAGCAGCCTACGGACAGGGACGGCTTCCTACGAGCAGTACTTC
NA	TRBV20-1	NA	TRBJ1-2	CSASTAVDGYTF	TGCAGTGCTAGTACGGCTGTCGATGGCTACACCTTC
NA	TRBV6-6	TRBD1	TRBJ1-4	CASSQGATNEKLFF	TGTGCCAGCAGCCAGGGGGCGACTAATGAAAAACTGTTTTTT
NA	TRBV5-5	NA	TRBJ1-5	CASSFRGLPNQPQHF	TGTGCCAGCAGCTTTAGGGGGTTACCCAATCAGCCCCAGCATTTT
NA	TRBV10-3	NA	TRBJ1-3	CAISFEGTIYF	TGTGCCATCAGCTTCGAGGGCACCATATATTTT
NA	TRBV19	NA	TRBJ1-2	CASSLGRTANYGYTF	TGTGCCAGTAGCCTCGGACGGACGGCTAACTATGGCTACACCTTC
few	TRBV7-8	NA	TRBJ1-1	CASSPRQGNTEAFF	TGTGCCAGCAGCCCCCGCCAGGGGAACACTGAAGCTTTCTTT
once	TRBV18	NA	TRBJ1-1	CASSLLEGGGNEAFF	TGTGCCAGCTCACTTCTCGAGGGCGGTGGGAATGAAGCTTTCTTT
few	TRBV7-9	NA	TRBJ2-3	CASSSELSPNHF	TGTGCCAGCAGCTCGGAACTAAGTCCTAATCATTTT
NA	TRBV30	TRBD1	TRBJ1-2	CAWEPGQGSSNYGYTF	TGTGCCTGGGAACCGGGACAGGGGTCCTCTAACTATGGCTACACCTTC
NA	TRBV11-2	NA	TRBJ1-2	CASSLVRGRNGYTF	TGTGCCAGCAGCTTAGTCAGGGGTAGAAATGGCTACACCTTC
NA	TRBV5-1	NA	TRBJ2-2	CASSSGGTNTGELFF	TGCGCCAGCAGCTCGGGGGGCACGAACACCGGGGAGCTGTTTTTT
NA	TRBV7-9	NA	TRBJ1-5	CASSSRDSSNPQHF	TGTGCCAGCAGCAGCCGGGATTCCTCTAATCCCCAGCATTTT
NA	TRBV10-3	NA	TRBJ2-7	CAISESLPAGPLREQYF	TGTGCCATCAGTGAGAGCCTCCCGGCAGGACCCTTACGAGAGCAGTACTTC
NA	TRBV7-9	NA	TRBJ2-3	CASSATASTDTQYF	TGTGCCAGCAGCGCCACGGCTAGCACAGATACGCAGTATTTT
NA	TRBV19	TRBD1	TRBJ2-5	CASSTDRGLETQYF	TGTGCCAGTAGTACCGACAGGGGGCTCGAGACCCAGTACTTC
NA	TRBV5-4	TRBD2	TRBJ2-7	CASSTKLVAGLYEQYF	TGTGCCAGCAGCACCAAGCTGGTAGCGGGGCTTTACGAGCAGTACTTC
NA	TRBV30	TRBD1	TRBJ2-7	CAWSNTGTGAYEQYF	TGTGCCTGGAGTAATACCGGGACAGGGGCCTACGAGCAGTACTTC
NA	TRBV6-5	NA	TRBJ1-1	CASSYEGGAGTEAFF	TGTGCCAGCAGTTATGAGGGGGGGGCGGGCACTGAAGCTTTCTTT
once	TRBV24-1	NA	TRBJ1-1	CATSDSKGLRGAFF	TGTGCCACCAGTGATTCCAAGGGATTGAGGGGAGCTTTCTTT
NA	TRBV3-1/TRBV3-2	TRBD1	TRBJ2-6	CASRQGAGANVLTF	TGTGCCAGCAGACAGGGGGCTGGGGCCAACGTCCTGACTTTC
NA	TRBV27	NA	TRBJ1-2	CASSRALTADYGYTF	TGTGCCAGCAGTCGCGCCCTGACAGCGGACTATGGCTACACCTTC
NA	TRBV6-2/TRBV6-3	NA	TRBJ1-1	CASSLKLHRSGVGTEAFF	TGTGCCAGCAGTCTCAAACTACATCGGTCGGGCGTGGGGACTGAAGCTTTCTTT
NA	TRBV7-8	TRBD1	TRBJ2-2	CASNKDQGAHPGELFF	TGTGCCAGCAACAAAGACCAGGGGGCGCATCCCGGGGAGCTGTTTTTT
NA	TRBV4-3	NA	TRBJ1-5	CASSPHSAYGQPQHF	TGCGCCAGCAGCCCGCACAGTGCGTATGGTCAGCCCCAGCATTTT
NA	TRBV6-6	NA	TRBJ1-1	CASGPQGTNTEAFF	TGTGCCAGCGGACCGCAGGGGACGAACACTGAAGCTTTCTTT
NA	TRBV6-1	NA	TRBJ1-5	CASSENPRGHQPQHF	TGTGCCAGCAGTGAAAACCCCCGGGGCCATCAGCCCCAGCATTTT
NA	TRBV19	NA	TRBJ2-1	CASTLEGRGSYNEQFF	TGTGCCAGTACCCTTGAGGGGAGAGGCTCCTACAATGAGCAGTTCTTC
NA	TRBV5-1	NA	TRBJ2-7	CASSWADEQYF	TGCGCCAGCAGCTGGGCTGACGAGCAGTACTTC
NA	TRBV7-6	NA	TRBJ1-1	CASSLQGPGTEAFF	TGTGCCAGCAGCTTGCAGGGGCCGGGCACTGAAGCTTTCTTT
NA	TRBV7-2	NA	TRBJ2-3	CASSLDPRAADTQYF	TGTGCCAGCAGCTTAGACCCGCGGGCCGCAGATACGCAGTATTTT
NA	TRBV6-5	TRBD1	TRBJ1-4	CASSRTGRNEKLFF	TGTGCCAGCAGTCGGACAGGGAGGAATGAAAAACTGTTTTTT
NA	TRBV7-2	TRBD2	TRBJ2-4	CASSLLTIAGGRDIQYF	TGTGCCAGCAGCTTACTCACCATAGCGGGGGGGAGGGACATTCAGTACTTC
NA	TRBV19	NA	TRBJ1-3	CASSSAGSGNTIYF	TGTGCCAGTAGTTCCGCGGGCTCTGGAAACACCATATATTTT
NA	TRBV11-3	NA	TRBJ2-1	CASSPPYRDSGDEQFF	TGTGCCAGCAGCCCGCCATATAGGGACTCCGGTGATGAGCAGTTCTTC
NA	TRBV7-3	NA	TRBJ2-2	CASSLKFDWKNTGELFF	TGTGCCAGCAGCTTAAAATTCGACTGGAAGAACACCGGGGAGCTGTTTTTT
once	TRBV6-4	NA	TRBJ1-1	CASSSEGGTEAFF	TGTGCCAGCAGCTCCGAGGGGGGCACTGAAGCTTTCTTT
NA	TRBV6-5	TRBD1	TRBJ1-1	CASSYSDRANTEAFF	TGTGCCAGCAGTTACTCGGACAGGGCCAACACTGAAGCTTTCTTT
NA	TRBV5-1	NA	TRBJ1-1	CASRGLGTSTEAFF	TGCGCCAGCAGGGGGCTGGGGACGAGCACTGAAGCTTTCTTT
NA	TRBV20-1	NA	TRBJ2-1	CSASRPRSSYNEQFF	TGCAGTGCTAGTCGGCCGCGGAGCTCCTACAATGAGCAGTTCTTC
once	TRBV7-2	TRBD1	TRBJ1-5	CASSTGVGQPQHF	TGTGCCAGCAGCACAGGGGTCGGGCAGCCCCAGCATTTT
NA	TRBV28	NA	TRBJ1-2	CASSAPAGETNYGYTF	TGTGCCAGCAGTGCCCCGGCAGGCGAAACTAACTATGGCTACACCTTC
NA	TRBV7-2	NA	TRBJ1-5	CASSFRLNQPQHF	TGTGCCAGCAGCTTCAGGCTTAATCAGCCCCAGCATTTT
NA	TRBV3-1/TRBV3-2	TRBD1	TRBJ2-5	CASSHGTARGETQYF	TGTGCCAGCAGCCACGGGACAGCTCGAGGGGAGACCCAGTACTTC
NA	TRBV7-9	NA	TRBJ2-3	CASSQGPVGQYF	TGTGCCAGCAGCCAAGGCCCGGTGGGGCAGTATTTT
NA	TRBV28	NA	TRBJ1-5	CASRRGISNQPQHF	TGTGCCAGCCGTCGGGGGATTAGCAATCAGCCCCAGCATTTT
NA	TRBV5-1	NA	TRBJ2-5	CASRPGLQETQYF	TGCGCCAGCCGGCCGGGACTTCAAGAGACCCAGTACTTC
few	TRBV10-3	NA	TRBJ1-1	CAIREGLGNTEAFF	TGTGCCATCAGAGAGGGATTGGGTAACACTGAAGCTTTCTTT
once	TRBV28	TRBD1	TRBJ2-6	CASSRTGAAGANVLTF	TGTGCCAGCAGTCGAACAGGGGCGGCAGGGGCCAACGTCCTGACTTTC
NA	TRBV7-2	NA	TRBJ1-4	CASRPSGSANEKLFF	TGTGCCAGCAGGCCTTCGGGGTCTGCTAATGAAAAACTGTTTTTT
NA	TRBV9	TRBD1	TRBJ2-1	CASSADGQDYNEQFF	TGTGCCAGCAGCGCAGACGGACAGGACTACAATGAGCAGTTCTTC
NA	TRBV2	NA	TRBJ2-7	CASKRNPLYSYEQYF	TGTGCCAGCAAGAGGAATCCTCTTTACTCCTACGAGCAGTACTTC
NA	TRBV5-6	NA	TRBJ2-3	CASRNGRKNTDTQYF	TGTGCCAGCAGGAATGGACGGAAGAACACAGATACGCAGTATTTT
NA	TRBV29-1	NA	TRBJ1-2	CSVDQRGTGKGYTF	TGCAGCGTTGACCAACGGGGTACAGGGAAGGGCTACACCTTC
NA	TRBV7-9	NA	TRBJ2-2	CASSFPFPNTGELFF	TGTGCCAGCAGCTTCCCGTTCCCGAACACCGGGGAGCTGTTTTTT
NA	TRBV4-1	TRBD2	TRBJ2-3	CASSQDFGLAGASTDTQYF	TGCGCCAGCAGCCAAGATTTTGGTCTAGCGGGGGCCAGCACAGATACGCAGTATTTT